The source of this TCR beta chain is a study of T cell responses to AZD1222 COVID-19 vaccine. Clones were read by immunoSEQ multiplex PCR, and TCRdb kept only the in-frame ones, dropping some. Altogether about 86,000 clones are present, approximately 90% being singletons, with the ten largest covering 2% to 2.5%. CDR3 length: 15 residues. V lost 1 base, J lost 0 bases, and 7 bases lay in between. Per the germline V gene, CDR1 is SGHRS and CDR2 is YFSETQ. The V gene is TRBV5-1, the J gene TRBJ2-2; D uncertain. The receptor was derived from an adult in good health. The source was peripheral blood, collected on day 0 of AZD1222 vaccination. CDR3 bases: TGCGCCAGCAGCTTGCAACAAGCGAACACCGGGGAGCTGTTTTTT. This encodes CASSLQQANTGELFF.